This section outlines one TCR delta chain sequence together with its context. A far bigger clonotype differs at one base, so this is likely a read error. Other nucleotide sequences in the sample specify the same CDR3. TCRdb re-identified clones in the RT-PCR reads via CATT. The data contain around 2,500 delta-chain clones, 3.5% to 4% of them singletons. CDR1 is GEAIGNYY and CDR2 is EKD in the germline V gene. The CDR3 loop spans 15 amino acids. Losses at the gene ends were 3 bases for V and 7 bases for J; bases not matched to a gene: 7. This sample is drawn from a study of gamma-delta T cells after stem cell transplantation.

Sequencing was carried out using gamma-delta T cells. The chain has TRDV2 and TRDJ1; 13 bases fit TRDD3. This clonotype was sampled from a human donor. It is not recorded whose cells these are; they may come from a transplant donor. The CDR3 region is CACDELGDTRSKLIF. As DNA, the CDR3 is TGTGCCTGTGACGAACTGGGGGATACGCGGAGTAAACTCATCTTT.